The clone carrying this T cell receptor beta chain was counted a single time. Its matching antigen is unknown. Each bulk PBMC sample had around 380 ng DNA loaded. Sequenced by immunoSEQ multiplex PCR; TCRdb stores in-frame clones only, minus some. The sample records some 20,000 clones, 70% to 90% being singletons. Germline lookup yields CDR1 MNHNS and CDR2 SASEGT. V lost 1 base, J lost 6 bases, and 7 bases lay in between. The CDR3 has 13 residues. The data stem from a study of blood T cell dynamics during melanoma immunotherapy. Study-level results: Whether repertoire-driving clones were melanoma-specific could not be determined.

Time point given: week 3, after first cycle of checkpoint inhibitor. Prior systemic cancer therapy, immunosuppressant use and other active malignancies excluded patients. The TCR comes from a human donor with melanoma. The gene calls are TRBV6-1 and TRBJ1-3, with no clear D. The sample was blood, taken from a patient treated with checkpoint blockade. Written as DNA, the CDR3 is TGTGCCAGCAGTGAAGTTGGCTTAAACACCATATATTTT. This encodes CASSEVGLNTIYF.